This T cell receptor (beta chain) is drawn from a study of blood T cell repertoires in COVID-19. The authors' processing: Using reference gene primer amplification, nucleated cell counts were estimated. Clones were read by immunoSEQ multiplex PCR, and TCRdb kept only the in-frame ones, dropping some. V and J calls and clone size come straight from that table; D and trimming were deduced from the DNA. The sample consists of more than 250,000 clones, approximately 85% of them appearing once. Everyone who took part was roughly 18 to 89 years old, and they came from about 25 US areas. Self-reported history from a screening survey and questionnaire set each donor's cohort. Two consecutive negative NP/OP PCR tests, clearance, or resolved symptoms defined Cohort 3 recovery. This clone showed up just once. V was trimmed by 0 bases and J by 4 bases, leaving 15 bases between them. In germline, CDR1 is LGHNA, CDR2 YNFKEQ. The CDR3 sequence is 16 residues long.

Sequencing was performed on PBMCs or T cells enriched from blood (not recorded which). This TCR came from a man aged 25 to 45 who had recovered from COVID-19. The gene calls are TRBV4-2 and TRBJ2-5; D perhaps matches TRBD2 (6 bases). The CDR3 loop is CASSQDLLLAGETQYF. CDR3 nucleotide sequence: TGTGCCAGCAGCCAAGATTTATTACTAGCTGGAGAGACCCAGTACTTC.